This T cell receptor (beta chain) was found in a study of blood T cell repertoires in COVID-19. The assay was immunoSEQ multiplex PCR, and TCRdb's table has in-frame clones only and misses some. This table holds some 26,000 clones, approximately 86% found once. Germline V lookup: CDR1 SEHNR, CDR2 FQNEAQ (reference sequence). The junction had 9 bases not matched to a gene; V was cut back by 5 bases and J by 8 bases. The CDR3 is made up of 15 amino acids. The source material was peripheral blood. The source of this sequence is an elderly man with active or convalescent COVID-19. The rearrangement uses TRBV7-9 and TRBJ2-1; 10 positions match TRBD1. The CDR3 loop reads CASSQDPGTGDEQFF. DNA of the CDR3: TGTGCCAGCAGCCAGGACCCCGGGACAGGGGATGAGCAGTTCTTC.